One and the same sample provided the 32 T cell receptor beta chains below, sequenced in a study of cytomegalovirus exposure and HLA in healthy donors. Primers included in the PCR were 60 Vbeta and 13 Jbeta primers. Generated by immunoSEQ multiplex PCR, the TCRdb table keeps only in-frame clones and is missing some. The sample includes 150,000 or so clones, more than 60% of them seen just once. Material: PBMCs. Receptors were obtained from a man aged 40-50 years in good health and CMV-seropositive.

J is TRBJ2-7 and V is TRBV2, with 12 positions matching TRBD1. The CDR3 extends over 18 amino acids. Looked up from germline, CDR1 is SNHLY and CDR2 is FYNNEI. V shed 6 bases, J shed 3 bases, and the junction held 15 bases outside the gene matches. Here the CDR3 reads CASRGGQGASAGVYEQYF. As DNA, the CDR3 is TGTGCCAGCAGGGGGGGACAGGGGGCATCAGCGGGAGTCTACGAGCAGTACTTC.

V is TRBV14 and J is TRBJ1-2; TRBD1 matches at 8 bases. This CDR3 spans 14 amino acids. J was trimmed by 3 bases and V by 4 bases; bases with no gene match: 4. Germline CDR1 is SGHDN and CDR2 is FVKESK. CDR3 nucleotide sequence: TGTGCCAGCAGCCGACAGGGGACATACTATGGCTACACCTTC. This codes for CASSRQGTYYGYTF.

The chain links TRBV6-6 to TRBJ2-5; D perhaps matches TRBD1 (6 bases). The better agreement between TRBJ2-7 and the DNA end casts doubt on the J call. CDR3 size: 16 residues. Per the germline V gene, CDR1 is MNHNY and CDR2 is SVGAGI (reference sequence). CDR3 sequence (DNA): TGTGCCAGCAGTTACTCTACTCGTACCGGACAGATCGAGCAGTACTTC. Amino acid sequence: CASSYSTRTGQIEQYF.

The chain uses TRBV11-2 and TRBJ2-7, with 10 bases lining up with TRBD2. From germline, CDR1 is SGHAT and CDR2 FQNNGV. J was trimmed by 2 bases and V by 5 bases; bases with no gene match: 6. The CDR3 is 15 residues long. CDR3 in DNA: TGTGCCAGCAGCCCGAGGACTAGCGGTCCCTACGAGCAGTACTTC. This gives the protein CASSPRTSGPYEQYF.

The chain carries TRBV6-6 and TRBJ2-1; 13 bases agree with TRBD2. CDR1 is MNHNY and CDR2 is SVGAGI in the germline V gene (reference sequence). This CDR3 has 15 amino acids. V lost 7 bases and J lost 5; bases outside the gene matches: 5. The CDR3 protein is CASTPGLAGHNEQFF. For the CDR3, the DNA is TGTGCCAGCACTCCGGGACTAGCGGGACACAATGAGCAGTTCTTC.

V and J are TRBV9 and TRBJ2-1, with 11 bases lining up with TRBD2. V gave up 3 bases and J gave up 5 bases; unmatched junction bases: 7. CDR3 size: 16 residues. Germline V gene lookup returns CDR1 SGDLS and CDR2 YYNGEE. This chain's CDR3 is CASSAQLAGVHNEQFF. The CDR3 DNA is TGTGCCAGCAGCGCACAACTAGCGGGAGTCCACAATGAGCAGTTCTTC.

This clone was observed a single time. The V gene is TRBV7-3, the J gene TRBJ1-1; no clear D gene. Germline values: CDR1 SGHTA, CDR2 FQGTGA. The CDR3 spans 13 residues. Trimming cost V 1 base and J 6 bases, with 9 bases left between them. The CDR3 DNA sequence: TGTGCCAGCAGCTTAAGGGAGAGTTCTGAAGCTTTCTTT. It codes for CASSLRESSEAFF.

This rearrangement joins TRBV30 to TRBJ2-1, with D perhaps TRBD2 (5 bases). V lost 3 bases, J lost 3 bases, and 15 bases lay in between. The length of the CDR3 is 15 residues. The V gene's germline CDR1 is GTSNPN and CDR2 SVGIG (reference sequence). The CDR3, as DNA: TGTGCCTGGAGCCCTGACTACTCTCTCTACAATGAGCAGTTCTTC. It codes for CAWSPDYSLYNEQFF.

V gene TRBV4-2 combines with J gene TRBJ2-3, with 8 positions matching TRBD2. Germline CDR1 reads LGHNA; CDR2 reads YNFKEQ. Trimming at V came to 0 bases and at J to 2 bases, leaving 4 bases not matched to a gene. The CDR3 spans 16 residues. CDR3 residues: CASSQETGGPTDTQYF. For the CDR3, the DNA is TGTGCCAGCAGCCAAGAGACGGGAGGGCCCACAGATACGCAGTATTTT.

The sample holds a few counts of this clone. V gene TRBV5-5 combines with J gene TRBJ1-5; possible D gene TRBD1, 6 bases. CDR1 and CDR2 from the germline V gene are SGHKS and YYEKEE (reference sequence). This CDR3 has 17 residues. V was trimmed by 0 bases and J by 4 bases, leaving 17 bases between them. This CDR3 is CASSLGGWGLGNQPQHF. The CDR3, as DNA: TGTGCCAGCAGCTTGGGCGGATGGGGGCTGGGAAATCAGCCCCAGCATTTT.

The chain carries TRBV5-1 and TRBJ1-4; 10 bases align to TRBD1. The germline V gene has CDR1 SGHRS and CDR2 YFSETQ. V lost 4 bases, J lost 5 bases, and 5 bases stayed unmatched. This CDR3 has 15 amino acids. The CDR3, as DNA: TGCGCCAGCAGCCGACCGGGACAGGGGAATGAAAAACTGTTTTTT. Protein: CASSRPGQGNEKLFF.

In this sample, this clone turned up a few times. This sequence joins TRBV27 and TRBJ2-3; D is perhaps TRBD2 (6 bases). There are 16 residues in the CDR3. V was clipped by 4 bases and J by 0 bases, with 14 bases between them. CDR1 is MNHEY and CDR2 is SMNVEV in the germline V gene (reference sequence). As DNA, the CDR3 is TGTGCCAGCAGTTCCCCGACTAGTAGGAGCACAGATACGCAGTATTTT. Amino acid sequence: CASSSPTSRSTDTQYF.

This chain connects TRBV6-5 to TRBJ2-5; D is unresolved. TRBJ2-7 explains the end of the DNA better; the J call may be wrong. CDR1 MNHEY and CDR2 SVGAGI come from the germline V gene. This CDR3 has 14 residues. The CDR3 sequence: CASSYSRGQSEQYF. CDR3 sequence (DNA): TGTGCCAGCAGTTACTCGAGAGGCCAGTCCGAGCAGTACTTC.

The CDR3 loop reads CASSKIAGHGDTQYF. The CDR3 nucleotides are TGTGCCAGCAGTAAAATAGCGGGACACGGAGATACGCAGTATTTT. The chain combines TRBV6-4 with TRBJ2-3; 8 positions match TRBD2. Germline CDR1 is MRHNA and CDR2 is SNTAGT. The CDR3 has 15 residues. J gave up 5 bases and V 5 bases, and 9 bases lay outside the gene matches.

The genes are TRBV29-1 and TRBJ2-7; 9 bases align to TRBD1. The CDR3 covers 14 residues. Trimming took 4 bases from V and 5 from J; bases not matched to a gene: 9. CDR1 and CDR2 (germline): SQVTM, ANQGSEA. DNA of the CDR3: TGCAGCGTTGCCGGGACAGGGTTTTGGAACGAGCAGTACTTC. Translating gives CSVAGTGFWNEQYF.

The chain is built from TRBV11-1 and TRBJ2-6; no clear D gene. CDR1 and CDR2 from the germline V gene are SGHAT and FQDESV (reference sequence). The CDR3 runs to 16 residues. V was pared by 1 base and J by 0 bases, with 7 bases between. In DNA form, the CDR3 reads TGTGCCAGCAGCTTAGGAATGAGCTCTGGGGCCAACGTCCTGACTTTC. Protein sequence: CASSLGMSSGANVLTF.

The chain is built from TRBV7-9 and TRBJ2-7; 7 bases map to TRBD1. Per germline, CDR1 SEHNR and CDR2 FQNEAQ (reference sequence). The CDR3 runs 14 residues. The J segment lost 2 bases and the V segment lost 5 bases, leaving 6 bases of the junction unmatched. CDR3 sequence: CASSVQGNPYEQYF. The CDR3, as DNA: TGTGCCAGCAGCGTACAGGGGAACCCCTACGAGCAGTACTTC.

In DNA form, the CDR3 reads TGTGCCAGCAGCCCCGGGACAGCTAACTATGGCTACACCTTC. Its protein is CASSPGTANYGYTF. The chain has TRBV28 and TRBJ1-2; 7 positions match TRBD1. The V gene end was trimmed by 6 bases and the J gene end by 0 bases; junction bases not matched to a gene: 4. Germline CDR1 reads MDHEN; CDR2 reads SYDVKM. The CDR3 is 14 amino acids.

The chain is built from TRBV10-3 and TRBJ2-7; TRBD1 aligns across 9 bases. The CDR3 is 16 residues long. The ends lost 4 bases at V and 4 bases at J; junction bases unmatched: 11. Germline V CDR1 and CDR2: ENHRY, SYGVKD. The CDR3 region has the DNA TGTGCCATCAGTGGGGACATTGGACAGGGGCATTACGAGCAGTACTTC. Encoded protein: CAISGDIGQGHYEQYF.

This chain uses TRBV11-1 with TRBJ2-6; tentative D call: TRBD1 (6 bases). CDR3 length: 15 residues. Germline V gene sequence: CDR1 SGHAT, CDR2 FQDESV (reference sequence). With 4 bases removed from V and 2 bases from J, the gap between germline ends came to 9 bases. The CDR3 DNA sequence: TGTGCCAGCAGCTCAGGGACAACTGGGGCCAACGTCCTGACTTTC. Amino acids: CASSSGTTGANVLTF.

The CDR3 reads CASSPGLHWGDTQYF. CDR3 nucleotide sequence: TGTGCCAGCAGCCCAGGACTTCACTGGGGAGATACGCAGTATTTT. The chain is built from TRBV11-1 and TRBJ2-3; D is possibly TRBD2 (5 bases). CDR1 SGHAT and CDR2 FQDESV come from the germline V gene (reference sequence). Trimming cost V 5 bases and J 5 bases, with 17 bases left between them. The CDR3 length is 15 residues.

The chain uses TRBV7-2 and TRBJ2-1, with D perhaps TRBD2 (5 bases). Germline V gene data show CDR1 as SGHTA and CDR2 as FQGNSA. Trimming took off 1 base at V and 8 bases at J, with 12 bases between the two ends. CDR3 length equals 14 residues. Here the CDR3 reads CASSLGAPRDEQFF. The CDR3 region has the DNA TGTGCCAGCAGCTTAGGGGCACCGCGGGATGAGCAGTTCTTC.

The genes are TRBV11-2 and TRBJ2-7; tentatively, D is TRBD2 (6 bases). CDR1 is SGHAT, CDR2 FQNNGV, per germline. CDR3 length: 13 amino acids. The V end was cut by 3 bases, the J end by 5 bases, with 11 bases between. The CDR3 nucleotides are TGTGCCAGCAGCTTCACGGAGGGCCACGAGCAGTACTTC. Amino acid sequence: CASSFTEGHEQYF.

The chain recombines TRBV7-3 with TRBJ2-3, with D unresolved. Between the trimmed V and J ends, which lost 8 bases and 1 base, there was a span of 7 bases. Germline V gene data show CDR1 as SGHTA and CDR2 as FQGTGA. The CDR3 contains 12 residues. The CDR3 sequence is CASSPGTDTQYF. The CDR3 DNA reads TGTGCCAGCTCCCCCGGCACAGATACGCAGTATTTT. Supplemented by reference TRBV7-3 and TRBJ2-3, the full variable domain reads GAGVSQTPSNKVTEKGKYVELRCDPISGHTALYWYRQSLGQGPEFLIYFQGTGAADDSGLPNDRFFAVRPEGSVSTLKIQRTERGDSAVYLCASSPGTDTQYFGPGTRLTVL.

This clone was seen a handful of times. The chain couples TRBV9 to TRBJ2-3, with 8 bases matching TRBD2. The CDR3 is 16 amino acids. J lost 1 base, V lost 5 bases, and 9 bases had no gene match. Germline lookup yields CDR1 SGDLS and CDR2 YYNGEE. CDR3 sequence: CASSYDLSGGTDTQYF. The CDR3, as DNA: TGTGCCAGCAGTTACGATCTTAGCGGGGGCACAGATACGCAGTATTTT. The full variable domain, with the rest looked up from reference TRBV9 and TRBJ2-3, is DSGVTQTPKHLITATGQRVTLRCSPRSGDLSVYWYQQSLDQGLQFLIQYYNGEERAKGNILERFSAQQFPDLHSELNLSSLELGDSALYFCASSYDLSGGTDTQYFGPGTRLTVL.

CDR3 DNA sequence: TGTGCCAGCAGCGTAGACAGGGTCCAAGAGACCCAGTACTTC. The encoded protein is CASSVDRVQETQYF. V and J are TRBV5-4 and TRBJ2-5; 7 nucleotides match TRBD1. V lost 4 bases, J lost 1 base, and 4 bases stayed unmatched. Germline CDR1 and CDR2: SGHNT and YYREEE (reference sequence). The CDR3 length is 14 residues.

For the CDR3, the DNA is TGTGCCAGCAGCGTAGAGGGGCGGGATACAGATACGCAGTATTTT. Its translation: CASSVEGRDTDTQYF. The genes are TRBV9 and TRBJ2-3; D might be TRBD2 (6 bases). The CDR3 runs to 15 residues. In germline, CDR1 is SGDLS, CDR2 YYNGEE. The V gene lost 0 bases and the J gene lost 3 bases, with 11 bases spanning the gap.

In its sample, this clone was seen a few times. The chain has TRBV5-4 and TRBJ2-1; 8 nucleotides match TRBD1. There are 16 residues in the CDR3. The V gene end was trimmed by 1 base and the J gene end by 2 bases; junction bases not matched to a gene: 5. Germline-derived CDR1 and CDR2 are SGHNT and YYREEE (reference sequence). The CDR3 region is CASSLRTGKTYNEQFF. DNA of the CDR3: TGTGCCAGCAGCTTGAGGACAGGGAAAACCTACAATGAGCAGTTCTTC.

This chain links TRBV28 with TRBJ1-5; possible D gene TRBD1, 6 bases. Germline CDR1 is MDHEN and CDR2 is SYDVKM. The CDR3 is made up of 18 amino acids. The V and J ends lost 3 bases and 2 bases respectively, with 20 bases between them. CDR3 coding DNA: TGTGCCAGCAGTTTGGCGTTGGGGGGGGCGGTGGGCAATCAGCCCCAGCATTTT. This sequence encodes CASSLALGGAVGNQPQHF.

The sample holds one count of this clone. In DNA form, the CDR3 reads TGTGCCATTAAGGCGGGAGATTTAAGAGAGACCCAGTACTTC. Its protein is CAIKAGDLRETQYF. The chain has TRBV28 and TRBJ2-5; TRBD2 aligns across 7 bases. The CDR3 extends over 14 amino acids. Per the germline V gene, CDR1 is MDHEN and CDR2 is SYDVKM. The ends lost 10 bases at V and 4 bases at J; junction bases unmatched: 12.

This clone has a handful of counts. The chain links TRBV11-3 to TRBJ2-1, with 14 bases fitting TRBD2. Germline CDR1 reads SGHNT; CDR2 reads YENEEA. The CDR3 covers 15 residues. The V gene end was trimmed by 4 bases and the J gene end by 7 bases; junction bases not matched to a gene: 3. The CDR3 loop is CASSSRTSGRNEQFF. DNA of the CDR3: TGTGCCAGCAGCTCTCGGACTAGCGGGAGGAATGAGCAGTTCTTC.

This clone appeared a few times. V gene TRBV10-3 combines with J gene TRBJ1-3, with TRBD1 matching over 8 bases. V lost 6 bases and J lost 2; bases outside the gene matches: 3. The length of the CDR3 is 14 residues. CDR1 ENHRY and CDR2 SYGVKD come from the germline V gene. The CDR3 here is CAISETGAGNTIYF. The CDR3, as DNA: TGTGCCATCAGCGAGACAGGGGCTGGAAACACCATATATTTT.